This T cell receptor (beta chain) appears in the sequencing data of a study of early stage breast cancer tumors. About the research overall: ER+/PR+/HER2- status applied to about 80% of the 16 invasive breast tumors. Invasive lobular carcinomas made up four of 12 ER+/PR+/HER2- tumors.

Study results and caveats: Unsorted bulk genomic DNA sequencing lacked pairing and functional marker data. Tumor and normal breast were distinguished via blood comparison in about 90% of the 16 patients.

The length of the CDR3 is 13 residues. V lost 2 bases, J lost 5 bases, and 9 bases lay in between. The V gene's germline CDR1 is MNHEY and CDR2 SMNVEV (reference sequence). TCRdb's copy holds only in-frame clones and misses some; the assay was immunoSEQ multiplex PCR. Found here are nearly 70,000 clones, 80% of them singletons; the top ten hold about 4.5%. A note on this clone: Its antigen is undetermined.

This receptor was taken from a person aged 35-49 years with breast cancer. V and J are TRBV27 and TRBJ1-1; D is perhaps TRBD1 (5 bases). The material sequenced was blood. CDR3 nucleotide sequence: TGTGCCAGCAGTTTACATAGGGGAACTGAAGCTTTCTTT. Protein sequence: CASSLHRGTEAFF.